Listed below are T cell receptor beta chains from one sample, sequenced in a study of OX40 agonist ivuxolimab in advanced cancers. Sequencing was performed with immunoSEQ multiplex PCR; in TCRdb, only in-frame clones are kept and a portion is missing. The sample has around 16,000 clones; around 78% are singletons. The sample was CD4+ or CD8+ T cells sorted from blood, taken in a trial of the OX40 agonist ivuxolimab. All receptors come from an adult with an advanced solid tumor such as melanoma, head and neck, liver or kidney cancer. The CDR3 runs from the conserved cysteine through the conserved F or W. Each record gives: V gene, J gene, D gene, clone size, CDR3 protein, CDR3 DNA. D genes are given only for firm matches. Part of the rows lack a size; the others show once, few, many or a class for expanded clones.

v_gene: TRBV5-4
j_gene: TRBJ1-2
d_gene: NA
abundance: NA
CDR3aa: CATIIRGGGYGYTF
CDR3nt: TGTGCCACCATAATACGAGGGGGTGGCTATGGCTACACCTTC

v_gene: TRBV14
j_gene: TRBJ2-4
d_gene: TRBD1
abundance: few
CDR3aa: CASSQGRTGGSLAKNIQYF
CDR3nt: TGTGCCAGCAGCCAAGGTAGGACAGGGGGTAGTCTAGCCAAAAACATTCAGTACTTC

v_gene: TRBV5-8
j_gene: TRBJ2-7
d_gene: NA
abundance: NA
CDR3aa: CASSQDLGEQYF
CDR3nt: TGCGCCAGCAGCCAAGATTTGGGCGAGCAGTACTTC

v_gene: TRBV2
j_gene: TRBJ2-1
d_gene: TRBD1
abundance: few
CDR3aa: CASSEDPGQYNEQFF
CDR3nt: TGTGCCAGCAGTGAAGATCCGGGACAGTACAATGAGCAGTTCTTC

v_gene: TRBV27
j_gene: TRBJ1-2
d_gene: NA
abundance: few
CDR3aa: CASSTTGTNYGYTF
CDR3nt: TGTGCCAGCAGTACCACAGGGACCAACTATGGCTACACCTTC

v_gene: TRBV2
j_gene: TRBJ2-7
d_gene: NA
abundance: NA
CDR3aa: CASSEADFLSSYEQYF
CDR3nt: TGTGCCAGCAGTGAAGCGGACTTCCTTAGCTCCTACGAGCAGTACTTC

v_gene: TRBV7-9
j_gene: TRBJ2-6
d_gene: TRBD1
abundance: NA
CDR3aa: CASSSTGAGANVLTF
CDR3nt: TGTGCCAGCAGCTCAACAGGGGCTGGGGCCAACGTCCTGACTTTC

v_gene: TRBV27
j_gene: TRBJ2-2
d_gene: NA
abundance: NA
CDR3aa: CASSLSGTGELFF
CDR3nt: TGTGCCAGCAGTTTATCAGGAACCGGGGAGCTGTTTTTT

v_gene: TRBV2
j_gene: TRBJ2-3
d_gene: TRBD2
abundance: NA
CDR3aa: CASSEEAPGLALNTQYF
CDR3nt: TGTGCCAGCAGTGAAGAGGCCCCGGGACTAGCGCTAAATACGCAGTATTTT

v_gene: TRBV27
j_gene: TRBJ1-1
d_gene: NA
abundance: NA
CDR3aa: CASRDGQNTEAFF
CDR3nt: TGTGCCAGCAGGGACGGGCAGAACACTGAAGCTTTCTTT

v_gene: TRBV29-1
j_gene: TRBJ2-3
d_gene: TRBD2
abundance: NA
CDR3aa: CSVEAPGLAGGPADTQYF
CDR3nt: TGCAGCGTTGAAGCCCCGGGACTAGCGGGAGGGCCAGCAGATACGCAGTATTTT

v_gene: TRBV11-2
j_gene: TRBJ2-3
d_gene: NA
abundance: NA
CDR3aa: CASLGEDTQYF
CDR3nt: TGTGCCAGCCTAGGAGAAGATACGCAGTATTTT

v_gene: TRBV19
j_gene: TRBJ2-7
d_gene: NA
abundance: NA
CDR3aa: CATSRGGLVNEQYF
CDR3nt: TGTGCCACCTCCCGGGGCGGTTTAGTGAACGAGCAGTACTTC

v_gene: TRBV2
j_gene: TRBJ1-3
d_gene: NA
abundance: NA
CDR3aa: CASSESRSGNTIYF
CDR3nt: TGTGCCAGCAGTGAGAGCCGCTCTGGAAACACCATATATTTT

v_gene: TRBV7-3
j_gene: TRBJ2-5
d_gene: NA
abundance: NA
CDR3aa: CASSLWDGETQYF
CDR3nt: TGTGCCAGCAGCTTATGGGACGGAGAGACCCAGTACTTC

v_gene: TRBV6-5
j_gene: TRBJ1-5
d_gene: TRBD1
abundance: NA
CDR3aa: CASSDRGYQPQHF
CDR3nt: TGTGCCAGCAGTGACAGGGGTTATCAGCCCCAGCATTTT

v_gene: TRBV13
j_gene: TRBJ2-1
d_gene: NA
abundance: NA
CDR3aa: CASSLGSYNEQFF
CDR3nt: TGTGCCAGCAGCTTGGGCTCCTACAATGAGCAGTTCTTC

v_gene: TRBV19
j_gene: TRBJ2-3
d_gene: NA
abundance: NA
CDR3aa: CASTSIGSGWDTQYF
CDR3nt: TGTGCCAGTACCTCTATTGGGTCAGGATGGGATACGCAGTATTTT

v_gene: TRBV5-1
j_gene: TRBJ2-1
d_gene: NA
abundance: NA
CDR3aa: CASSLTWDLISYNEQFF
CDR3nt: TGCGCCAGCAGCTTAACGTGGGACTTAATCTCCTACAATGAGCAGTTCTTC

v_gene: TRBV29-1
j_gene: TRBJ2-1
d_gene: NA
abundance: NA
CDR3aa: CSVEGSAGRNEQFF
CDR3nt: TGCAGCGTTGAAGGGTCGGCGGGGCGAAATGAGCAGTTCTTC

v_gene: TRBV5-6
j_gene: TRBJ1-2
d_gene: TRBD1
abundance: NA
CDR3aa: CASSWETGGADGYTF
CDR3nt: TGTGCCAGCAGCTGGGAAACAGGGGGCGCAGATGGCTACACCTTC

v_gene: TRBV10-3
j_gene: TRBJ1-2
d_gene: NA
abundance: NA
CDR3aa: CAISDVQGYGYTF
CDR3nt: TGTGCCATCAGCGACGTACAGGGCTATGGCTACACCTTC

v_gene: TRBV5-4
j_gene: TRBJ1-6
d_gene: NA
abundance: NA
CDR3aa: CASSPRVPNSPLHF
CDR3nt: TGTGCCAGTAGTCCTCGGGTCCCTAATTCACCCCTCCACTTT

v_gene: TRBV7-6
j_gene: TRBJ2-5
d_gene: NA
abundance: NA
CDR3aa: CASSLVASEGGLIETQYF
CDR3nt: TGTGCCAGCAGCTTAGTAGCTTCAGAGGGCGGTCTGATAGAGACCCAGTACTTC

v_gene: TRBV27
j_gene: TRBJ2-1
d_gene: TRBD2
abundance: NA
CDR3aa: CASSSAGTSGNNEQFF
CDR3nt: TGTGCCAGCAGTTCCGCGGGGACTAGCGGAAACAATGAGCAGTTCTTC

v_gene: TRBV7-8
j_gene: TRBJ2-7
d_gene: TRBD1
abundance: NA
CDR3aa: CASSELRTGGNEQYF
CDR3nt: TGTGCCAGCAGCGAACTGAGGACAGGGGGCAACGAGCAGTACTTC

v_gene: TRBV19
j_gene: TRBJ1-6
d_gene: TRBD1
abundance: NA
CDR3aa: CASSEDRGRSYNSPLHF
CDR3nt: TGTGCCAGTAGCGAGGACAGGGGGCGATCCTATAATTCACCCCTCCACTTT

v_gene: TRBV10-1
j_gene: TRBJ1-3
d_gene: NA
abundance: once
CDR3aa: CASSRNMGLGSGNTIYF
CDR3nt: TGCGCCAGCAGTAGGAACATGGGGCTAGGGAGTGGAAACACCATATATTTT

v_gene: TRBV5-4
j_gene: TRBJ1-2
d_gene: NA
abundance: medium-sized
CDR3aa: CASTGPDGYTF
CDR3nt: TGTGCCAGCACCGGGCCGGATGGCTACACCTTC

v_gene: TRBV10-3
j_gene: TRBJ2-7
d_gene: TRBD1
abundance: NA
CDR3aa: CAIGDRGDEQYF
CDR3nt: TGTGCCATCGGCGACAGGGGGGACGAGCAGTACTTC

v_gene: TRBV5-5
j_gene: TRBJ2-3
d_gene: NA
abundance: NA
CDR3aa: CASSFDKSTDTQYF
CDR3nt: TGTGCCAGCAGCTTTGACAAAAGCACAGATACGCAGTATTTT

v_gene: TRBV6-5
j_gene: TRBJ1-1
d_gene: NA
abundance: once
CDR3aa: CASSYGRGWNTEAFF
CDR3nt: TGTGCCAGCAGTTACGGCAGGGGATGGAACACTGAAGCTTTCTTT

v_gene: TRBV9
j_gene: TRBJ2-7
d_gene: NA
abundance: NA
CDR3aa: CASSPGGAEQYF
CDR3nt: TGTGCCAGCAGCCCAGGAGGGGCCGAGCAGTACTTC

v_gene: TRBV5-6
j_gene: TRBJ2-7
d_gene: NA
abundance: NA
CDR3aa: CASSWTSEQYF
CDR3nt: TGTGCCAGCAGCTGGACTTCCGAGCAGTACTTC

v_gene: TRBV29-1
j_gene: TRBJ2-6
d_gene: NA
abundance: NA
CDR3aa: CSVSGHRSATSGANVLTF
CDR3nt: TGCAGCGTTTCTGGCCACCGTTCCGCGACCTCTGGGGCCAACGTCCTGACTTTC

v_gene: TRBV4-2
j_gene: TRBJ1-1
d_gene: TRBD1
abundance: NA
CDR3aa: CASSWGQQYTEAFF
CDR3nt: TGTGCCAGCAGCTGGGGACAGCAATACACTGAAGCTTTCTTT

v_gene: TRBV15
j_gene: TRBJ1-4
d_gene: NA
abundance: once
CDR3aa: CATSRGRGSPNEKLFF
CDR3nt: TGTGCCACCAGCAGAGGAAGGGGAAGCCCTAATGAAAAACTGTTTTTT

v_gene: TRBV4-1
j_gene: TRBJ2-7
d_gene: NA
abundance: NA
CDR3aa: CASSLVSTAGGRYEQYF
CDR3nt: TGCGCCAGCAGCCTTGTTTCGACGGCAGGGGGGAGGTACGAGCAGTACTTC

v_gene: TRBV27
j_gene: TRBJ1-6
d_gene: NA
abundance: NA
CDR3aa: CASSLWYRANSPLHF
CDR3nt: TGTGCCAGCAGTTTATGGTACAGGGCGAACTCACCCCTCCACTTT

v_gene: TRBV11-3
j_gene: TRBJ2-2
d_gene: NA
abundance: NA
CDR3aa: CASSPTDWAGELFF
CDR3nt: TGTGCCAGCAGTCCTACCGATTGGGCCGGGGAGCTGTTTTTT

v_gene: TRBV4-1
j_gene: TRBJ1-1
d_gene: NA
abundance: few
CDR3aa: CASSQMGTEAFF
CDR3nt: TGCGCCAGCAGCCAAATGGGCACTGAAGCTTTCTTT

v_gene: TRBV15
j_gene: TRBJ1-5
d_gene: NA
abundance: NA
CDR3aa: CATSRGLNQPQHF
CDR3nt: TGTGCCACCAGCAGAGGCCTCAATCAGCCCCAGCATTTT

v_gene: TRBV27
j_gene: TRBJ2-6
d_gene: TRBD1
abundance: once
CDR3aa: CASTRTGGSGANVLTF
CDR3nt: TGTGCCAGCACCCGGACAGGGGGCTCTGGGGCCAACGTCCTGACTTTC

v_gene: TRBV7-9
j_gene: TRBJ1-1
d_gene: NA
abundance: medium-sized
CDR3aa: CASSSSRSEAFF
CDR3nt: TGTGCCAGCAGCTCTAGTCGGTCTGAAGCTTTCTTT

v_gene: TRBV7-8
j_gene: TRBJ1-1
d_gene: NA
abundance: NA
CDR3aa: CASSLWEGVWGMNTEAFF
CDR3nt: TGTGCCAGCAGCTTATGGGAAGGGGTATGGGGCATGAACACTGAAGCTTTCTTT

v_gene: TRBV5-8
j_gene: TRBJ2-5
d_gene: NA
abundance: NA
CDR3aa: CASSFGPYQETQYF
CDR3nt: TGTGCCAGCAGCTTTGGGCCTTACCAAGAGACCCAGTACTTC